The 26 T cell receptor beta chains in this list originate from one sample, sequenced in a study of cytomegalovirus exposure and HLA in healthy donors. PCR used 60 Vbeta primers and 13 Jbeta primers. TCRdb's table, derived via immunoSEQ multiplex PCR, lists solely in-frame clones and lacks some. Found here are about 170,000 clones, 70% to 80% of them singletons; the top ten hold approximately 2.4%. Sample: PBMCs. The receptors come from a woman aged 50 to 65 in good health and CMV-seronegative.

The chain is built from TRBV6-6 and TRBJ1-2, with 10 bases that match TRBD1. The germline V gene encodes CDR1 MNHNY and CDR2 SVGAGI (reference sequence). V trimming: 6 bases; J trimming: 7 bases; junction bases outside the gene matches: 8. The CDR3 has 14 amino acids. The CDR3 DNA is TGTGCCAGCAGCCAAGGACAGGGGGAGCGTGGCTACACCTTC. Amino acids: CASSQGQGERGYTF.

Details on this clone: At one end, the junction sequence differs from germline, possibly due to a read error. This same CDR3 is encoded by further DNA sequences in the sample. J is TRBJ1-6 and V is TRBV25-1; D is perhaps TRBD1 (5 bases). Germline loops: CDR1 MGHDK, CDR2 SYGVNS. The CDR3 is made up of 15 amino acids. CDR3 loop: CASAPRGGWNSPLHF. The CDR3 region has the DNA TGTGCCAGCGCCCCACGGGGGGGATGGAATTCCCCCCTCCACTTT.

This clone was seen many times. This chain uses TRBV6-4 with TRBJ1-1, with D possibly TRBD1 on 5 matching bases. Germline CDR1 MRHNA, CDR2 SNTAGT. Deletions cut 3 bases from V and 6 bases from J, with 14 bases between. The CDR3 runs 14 residues. This chain's CDR3 is CASSEVWGAAEAFF. CDR3 coding DNA: TGTGCCAGCAGTGAGGTTTGGGGCGCAGCTGAAGCTTTCTTT.

The CDR3 region is CASGPQGNHEQYF. The CDR3 DNA reads as TGTGCCAGCGGCCCACAGGGTAACCACGAGCAGTACTTC. The J gene is TRBJ2-7, the V gene TRBV11-3; a weak D match, TRBD1 (6 bases). In germline, CDR1 is SGHNT, CDR2 YENEEA. CDR3 size: 13 residues. V lost 8 bases to trimming and J lost 5 bases, with 16 bases between them. Full variable domain (rest looked up from reference TRBV11-3 and TRBJ2-7): EAGVVQSPRYKIIEKKQPVAFWCNPISGHNTLYWYLQNLGQGPELLIRYENEEAVDDSQLPKDRFSAERLKGVDSTLKIQPAELGDSAVYLCASGPQGNHEQYFGPGTRLTVT.

The chain has TRBV19 and TRBJ2-7; D is perhaps TRBD1 (6 bases). Germline CDR1 reads LNHDA; CDR2 reads SQIVND (reference sequence). V lost 3 bases, J lost 2 bases, and 11 bases lay in between. The CDR3 is 14 residues long. CDR3 DNA: TGTGCCAGTAGTATGGGACATGGAACCTACGAGCAGTACTTC. This encodes CASSMGHGTYEQYF.

The chain employs TRBV10-3 and TRBJ2-1; 7 nucleotides match TRBD2. Germline CDR1 is ENHRY and CDR2 is SYGVKD. V was clipped by 0 bases and J by 2 bases; unmatched bases: 10. The CDR3 length is 18 residues. The CDR3 is CAISESSGEGLAYNEQFF. The CDR3 DNA is TGTGCCATCAGTGAGTCATCCGGGGAGGGCCTCGCCTACAATGAGCAGTTCTTC.

This rearrangement joins TRBV18 to TRBJ2-1; possible D gene TRBD2, 7 bases. Per the germline V gene, CDR1 is KGHSH and CDR2 is LQKENI. This CDR3 spans 17 amino acids. Deletions cut 3 bases from V and 4 bases from J, with 19 bases between. In DNA, the CDR3 is TGTGCCAGCTCACCGATCAGCGGCGGGGGCCGATACAATGAGCAGTTCTTC. Amino acids: CASSPISGGGRYNEQFF.

The rearrangement links TRBV16 to TRBJ2-1; 7 positions match TRBD2. Germline-derived CDR1 and CDR2 are KGHSY and FQNENV. V lost 2 bases to trimming and J lost 0 bases; unmatched junction nucleotides: 1. The CDR3 covers 15 residues. The CDR3 sequence is CASSQGGGSYNEQFF. The CDR3 coding sequence is TGTGCCAGCAGCCAAGGCGGGGGCTCCTACAATGAGCAGTTCTTC.

The chain has TRBV6-6 and TRBJ2-7; D gene uncertain. There are 16 residues in the CDR3. Per germline, CDR1 MNHNY and CDR2 SVGAGI (reference sequence). Trimming shortened V by 5 bases and J by 5 bases, and 22 bases separated the two germline ends. CDR3 sequence reads: CASSPPRLEVDNEQYF. The CDR3 DNA sequence: TGTGCCAGCAGTCCCCCCCGTCTTGAAGTTGACAACGAGCAGTACTTC.

The chain combines TRBV27 with TRBJ1-2; D is unresolved. Germline V gene lookup returns CDR1 MNHEY and CDR2 SMNVEV (reference sequence). The V end lost 8 bases, the J end lost 8 bases, and 15 bases lay between the germline ends. This CDR3 contains 12 residues. This CDR3 is CASGLNSRGYTF. In nucleotides, the CDR3 is TGTGCCAGCGGACTCAATTCTCGCGGCTACACCTTC.

The chain joins TRBV19 to TRBJ1-2, with 10 bases matching TRBD1. Germline-derived CDR1 and CDR2 are LNHDA and SQIVND (reference sequence). V trimming: 5 bases; J trimming: 11 bases; junction bases outside the gene matches: 8. The CDR3 runs 13 residues. CDR3 DNA sequence: TGTGCCAGTAGTCAGACAGGGGGCCAAGGTTACACCTTC. Encoded protein: CASSQTGGQGYTF.

The rearrangement uses TRBV6-5 and TRBJ2-1; 9 nucleotides line up with TRBD1. V dropped 0 bases and J dropped 8; count of bases not matched to a gene: 5. The CDR3 consists of 15 residues. Germline-derived CDR1 and CDR2 are MNHEY and SVGAGI. The CDR3 DNA reads as TGTGCCAGCAGTTACTCCGGGACAGGGAGGGATGAGCAGTTCTTC. Amino acid sequence: CASSYSGTGRDEQFF.

The chain carries TRBV14 and TRBJ1-2, with D possibly TRBD1 on 5 matching bases. Germline V gives CDR1 SGHDN, CDR2 FVKESK. The CDR3 totals 15 residues. The V end was cut by 0 bases, the J end by 5 bases, with 13 bases between. CDR3 DNA: TGTGCCAGCAGCCAAGATACTGTAGGGGCATATGGCTACACCTTC. Encoded protein: CASSQDTVGAYGYTF.

The gene calls are TRBV5-6 and TRBJ2-2, with D perhaps matching TRBD2 (6 bases). CDR1 is SGHDT and CDR2 is YYEEEE in the germline V gene. Trimming removed 1 base from V and 0 bases from J, with 19 bases in between. The CDR3 has 19 residues. CDR3 region: CASSLKLRVVAANTGELFF. CDR3 coding DNA: TGTGCCAGCAGCTTGAAATTGCGGGTGGTAGCGGCGAACACCGGGGAGCTGTTTTTT.

The rearrangement joins TRBV7-3 to TRBJ2-3, with 8 bases that match TRBD1. CDR1 and CDR2 (germline): SGHTA, FQGTGA. The CDR3 has 15 residues. V was pared by 6 bases and J by 4 bases, with 9 bases of the junction left unmatched. The DNA of the CDR3 is TGTGCCAGCAGTCTTAACAGGGGGTTATCAGATACGCAGTATTTT. Encoded protein: CASSLNRGLSDTQYF.

CDR3 in amino acids: CASSTGLAGGETQYF. In DNA form, the CDR3 reads TGTGCCAGTAGCACGGGACTAGCGGGGGGGGAGACCCAGTACTTC. The genes are TRBV19 and TRBJ2-5, with 16 bases matching TRBD2. Trimming took 6 bases from V and 5 from J; bases not matched to a gene: 3. Germline V CDR1 and CDR2: LNHDA, SQIVND (reference sequence). The CDR3 has 15 residues. The variable domain in full, completed from reference TRBV19 and TRBJ2-5, reads DGGITQSPKYLFRKEGQNVTLSCEQNLNHDAMYWYRQDPGQGLRLIYYSQIVNDFQKGDIAEGYSVSREKKESFPLTVTSAQKNPTAFYLCASSTGLAGGETQYFGPGTRLLVL.

This chain joins TRBV9 and TRBJ2-5; 9 bases are shared with TRBD1. With 2 bases clipped from V and 5 bases from J, the junction kept 10 bases outside the gene matches. From germline, CDR1 is SGDLS and CDR2 YYNGEE. The CDR3 is 16 residues long. CDR3 sequence (DNA): TGTGCCAGCAGCGTGGACGGGACAGGGTTGGGGGAGACCCAGTACTTC. The encoded protein is CASSVDGTGLGETQYF.

The V gene is TRBV7-8, the J gene TRBJ1-1; perhaps TRBD1 as D (5 bases). Germline V gene sequence: CDR1 SGHVS, CDR2 FQNEAQ. V lost 4 bases and J 1 base, leaving 13 bases between the germline ends. The CDR3 extends over 15 amino acids. In DNA, the CDR3 is TGTGCCAGCAGCTCCACCCTGGGGGGGAACACTGAAGCTTTCTTT. Protein product: CASSSTLGGNTEAFF.

The chain recombines TRBV19 with TRBJ1-5; D not resolved. The length of the CDR3 is 17 residues. The germline V gene has CDR1 LNHDA and CDR2 SQIVND (reference sequence). The V gene lost 0 bases and the J gene lost 1 base, with 13 bases spanning the gap. CDR3 loop: CASSIDSPGPSNQPQHF. Written as DNA, the CDR3 is TGTGCCAGTAGTATAGATTCTCCAGGCCCAAGCAATCAGCCCCAGCATTTT.

The rearrangement joins TRBV30 to TRBJ1-5, with no clear D. The germline gives CDR1 GTSNPN, CDR2 SVGIG (reference sequence). V lost 3 bases, J lost 6 bases, and 12 bases lay in between. This CDR3 comprises 13 residues. CDR3 in amino acids: CAWRASPGQPQHF. The CDR3 DNA sequence: TGTGCCTGGAGAGCCAGCCCAGGTCAGCCCCAGCATTTT.

The chain joins TRBV4-3 to TRBJ2-1; 9 positions match TRBD2. Germline lookup yields CDR1 LGHNA and CDR2 YSLEER. The CDR3 loop spans 16 amino acids. Unmatched junction bases numbered 7, after V lost 0 bases and J lost 7 bases. The CDR3 sequence is CASSQDPAGGPNEQFF. The CDR3 region has the DNA TGCGCCAGCAGCCAAGACCCAGCGGGAGGTCCAAATGAGCAGTTCTTC.

This rearrangement joins TRBV13 to TRBJ1-6, with 8 bases that match TRBD1. This CDR3 is 19 amino acids long. V was clipped by 6 bases and J by 14 bases; unmatched bases: 27. CDR1 and CDR2 (germline): PRHDT, FYEKMQ (reference sequence). The CDR3 DNA reads TGTGCCAGCAGGCGGGGTGGGGTTAAGTCGGACAGGGAAGGGAAGGCCCTCCACTTT. Translated, it gives CASRRGGVKSDREGKALHF.

CDR3 in DNA: TGTGCCAGCAGCCACGGGACTAGCGGAAACAATGAGCAGTTCTTC. Translation: CASSHGTSGNNEQFF. V usage is TRBV7-6 and J usage is TRBJ2-1, with TRBD2 matching 11 bases. Germline CDR1 SGHVS, CDR2 FNYEAQ. The length of the CDR3 is 15 residues. V lost 5 bases to trimming and J lost 5 bases; unmatched junction nucleotides: 5.

The chain combines TRBV29-1 with TRBJ2-2; TRBD2 matches 9 bases. The V and J ends lost 8 bases and 1 base, in that order; junction bases with no gene match: 5. The CDR3 length is 14 residues. Germline V CDR1 and CDR2: SQVTM, ANQGSEA. The CDR3, as DNA: TGCAGCACTCGGACTAGCGTGAACACCGGGGAGCTGTTTTTT. It encodes CSTRTSVNTGELFF.

The chain is built from TRBV7-2 and TRBJ2-1; D uncertain. The CDR3 spans 12 residues. V lost 3 bases and J 8 bases, leaving 8 bases between the germline ends. Germline-derived CDR1 and CDR2 are SGHTA and FQGNSA. This chain's CDR3 is CASSFSRDEQFF. CDR3 nucleotides: TGTGCCAGCAGCTTCAGCCGGGATGAGCAGTTCTTC.

This clone was detected only a few times. This chain uses TRBV2 with TRBJ2-1, with TRBD1 as a possible D gene (6 bases). The CDR3 spans 13 residues. The germline V gene encodes CDR1 SNHLY and CDR2 FYNNEI. Trimming took 6 bases from V and 7 from J, leaving 13 bases between them. The CDR3 is CASSLTGANEQFF. CDR3 bases: TGTGCCAGCAGCCTGACAGGCGCGAATGAGCAGTTCTTC.